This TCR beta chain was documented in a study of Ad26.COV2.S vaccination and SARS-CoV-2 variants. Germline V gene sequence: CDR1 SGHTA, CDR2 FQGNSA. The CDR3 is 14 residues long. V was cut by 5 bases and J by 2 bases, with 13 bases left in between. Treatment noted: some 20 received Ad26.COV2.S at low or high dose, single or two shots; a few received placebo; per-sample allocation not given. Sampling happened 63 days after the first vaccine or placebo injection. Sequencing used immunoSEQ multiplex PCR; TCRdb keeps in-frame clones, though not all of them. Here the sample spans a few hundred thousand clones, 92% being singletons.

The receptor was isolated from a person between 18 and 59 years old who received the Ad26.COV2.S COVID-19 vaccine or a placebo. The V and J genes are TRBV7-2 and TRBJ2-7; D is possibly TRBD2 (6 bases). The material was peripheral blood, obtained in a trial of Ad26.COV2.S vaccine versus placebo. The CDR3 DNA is TGTGCCAGCAGCCCGGGACTGTCGCCCTACGAGCAGTACTTC. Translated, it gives CASSPGLSPYEQYF. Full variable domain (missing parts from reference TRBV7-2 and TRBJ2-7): GAGVSQSPSNKVTEKGKDVELRCDPISGHTALYWYRQSLGQGLEFLIYFQGNSAPDKSGLPSDRFSAERTGGSVSTLTIQRTQQEDSAVYLCASSPGLSPYEQYFGPGTRLTVT.